The next 21 T cell receptor beta chains were all read from a single sample in a study of blood T cell repertoires in COVID-19. Produced via immunoSEQ multiplex PCR; TCRdb's table is partial and in-frame only. The sample holds approximately 140,000 clones, approximately 86% seen once. Sequencing was carried out using peripheral blood. These receptors were collected from a woman aged 35 to 49 with active or convalescent COVID-19.

V usage is TRBV27 and J usage is TRBJ2-1, with TRBD2 matching 10 bases. CDR1 and CDR2 (germline): MNHEY, SMNVEV (reference sequence). The CDR3 is 18 residues long. V shed 3 bases, J shed 0 bases, and the junction held 8 bases outside the gene matches. The CDR3 coding sequence is TGTGCCAGCAGTTTCCTAGCGGGAGCCGTACTCTCCTACAATGAGCAGTTCTTC. Translation: CASSFLAGAVLSYNEQFF.

This clone was counted once. The rearrangement joins TRBV5-5 to TRBJ2-7; possible D gene TRBD1, 6 bases. V lost 4 bases to trimming and J lost 5 bases, with 19 bases between them. CDR1 and CDR2 (germline): SGHKS, YYEKEE (reference sequence). The CDR3 covers 15 residues. The CDR3 sequence is CASSGYPGHNNEQYF. CDR3 sequence (DNA): TGTGCCAGCAGCGGATACCCGGGACATAATAACGAGCAGTACTTC.

Concerning this clone: The sample contains more than one DNA sequence encoding this CDR3. The rearrangement links TRBV18 to TRBJ1-1; TRBD1 agrees at 10 bases. The CDR3 length is 15 residues. J was trimmed by 5 bases and V by 1 base; bases with no gene match: 4. CDR1 KGHSH and CDR2 LQKENI come from the germline V gene. In nucleotides, the CDR3 is TGTGCCAGCTCACCACTTGGACAGGGGGGGACTGAAGCTTTCTTT. It translates to CASSPLGQGGTEAFF.

The V gene is TRBV11-2, the J gene TRBJ2-1; the D gene is possibly TRBD2 (5 bases). The V gene's germline CDR1 is SGHAT and CDR2 FQNNGV. The CDR3 runs to 16 residues. The ends were cut back, 2 bases at V and 4 bases at J, with 15 bases in the middle. DNA for the CDR3: TGTGCCAGCAGCTTACTGTCCGGGATAGGGTACAATGAGCAGTTCTTC. Residues: CASSLLSGIGYNEQFF.

Concerning this clone itself: This same CDR3 is encoded by further DNA sequences in the sample. The chain links TRBV7-2 to TRBJ1-5, with 7 nucleotides matching TRBD1. J was trimmed by 6 bases and V by 1 base; bases with no gene match: 3. Germline-derived CDR1 and CDR2 are SGHTA and FQGNSA. The CDR3 is made up of 14 amino acids. The CDR3 region is CASSLDRGGQPQHF. For the CDR3, the DNA is TGTGCCAGCAGCTTAGACAGGGGCGGTCAGCCCCAGCATTTT.

This clone was counted a single time. The chain has TRBV12-3 or TRBV12-4 and TRBJ1-1, with D maybe TRBD1 (5 bases). The CDR3 contains 13 residues. Trimming stripped 1 base from V and 7 bases from J, with 10 bases between. CDR3 residues: CASSLGRGVEAFF. The CDR3 region has the DNA TGTGCCAGCAGTTTAGGAAGGGGTGTTGAAGCTTTCTTT.

This clone was counted once. The chain carries TRBV28 and TRBJ1-2, with a possible D match to TRBD1 (6 bases). Germline loops: CDR1 MDHEN, CDR2 SYDVKM. The germline V and J ends were trimmed by 5 bases and 8 bases, with 18 bases remaining between them. CDR3 length: 14 amino acids. The CDR3 nucleotides are TGTGCCAGCAGTACTATGATGGGGGCTGGAGGCTACACCTTC. Protein: CASSTMMGAGGYTF.

V is TRBV11-2 and J is TRBJ1-2; possible D gene TRBD1, 5 bases. V was shortened by 1 base and J by 6 bases, with 15 bases between the two germline ends. CDR1 SGHAT and CDR2 FQNNGV come from the germline V gene. The length of the CDR3 is 15 residues. The CDR3, as DNA: TGTGCCAGCAGCTTAGTTAGGCAGGGTAGCCATGGCTACACCTTC. This encodes CASSLVRQGSHGYTF.

This sequence joins TRBV6-5 and TRBJ1-2; the D gene is possibly TRBD1 (6 bases). The CDR3 contains 13 residues. The V and J ends lost 4 bases and 8 bases respectively, with 14 bases between them. Germline V CDR1 and CDR2: MNHEY, SVGAGI. In DNA form, the CDR3 reads TGTGCCAGCAGTTCGACAGGCCTTCGAGGCTACACCTTC. As protein: CASSSTGLRGYTF.

For this clone: Relative to the germline gene, one junction end is altered; a read error may explain this. This chain uses TRBV3-1 (or the pseudogene TRBV3-2) with TRBJ1-6; D is undetermined. The CDR3 sequence is 15 residues long. Germline V CDR1 and CDR2: LGHDT, YNNKEL (reference sequence). The CDR3 here is CASSQEGRLNSPLHF. CDR3 DNA sequence: TGTGCCAGCAGTCAAGAAGGTCGACTTAATTCACCCCTCCACTTT.

This chain links TRBV28 with TRBJ1-5; the match to TRBD1 covers 9 bases. The CDR3 is 15 residues long. The J segment lost 7 bases and the V segment lost 3 bases, leaving 7 bases of the junction unmatched. Germline CDR1 is MDHEN and CDR2 is SYDVKM. In DNA, the CDR3 is TGTGCCAGCAGTTTCCCCGGGACAGGGACCCAGCCCCAGCATTTT. Amino acids: CASSFPGTGTQPQHF.

The chain uses TRBV14 and TRBJ2-3, with TRBD2 matching over 13 bases. V trimming: 1 base; J trimming: 9 bases; junction bases outside the gene matches: 4. Germline lookup yields CDR1 SGHDN and CDR2 FVKESK. The CDR3 consists of 15 residues. The DNA for the CDR3 is TGTGCCAGCAGCCAAGCTCAGGGACTAGCGGGAACGCAGTATTTT. This gives the protein CASSQAQGLAGTQYF.

V is TRBV10-3 and J is TRBJ1-5, with no clear D. Deletions cut 3 bases from V and 6 bases from J, with 12 bases between. The germline gives CDR1 ENHRY, CDR2 SYGVKD. This CDR3 comprises 14 residues. Here the CDR3 DNA reads TGTGCCATCAGTGATCCGGGGTACGGTCAGCCCCAGCATTTT. It specifies CAISDPGYGQPQHF.

V is TRBV27 and J is TRBJ1-2; D may be TRBD1 (6 bases). From germline, CDR1 is MNHEY and CDR2 SMNVEV (reference sequence). The V and J ends lost 5 bases and 6 bases respectively, with 13 bases between them. The CDR3 is 13 residues long. The CDR3 DNA reads TGTGCCAGCAGTGAAAGGGACACGAATGGCTACACCTTC. Encoded protein: CASSERDTNGYTF.

This sequence joins TRBV19 and TRBJ1-2; TRBD1 is a possible D gene (6 bases). The CDR3 is made up of 13 amino acids. Germline V gene data show CDR1 as LNHDA and CDR2 as SQIVND (reference sequence). Between the trimmed V and J ends, which lost 2 bases and 5 bases, there was a span of 9 bases. CDR3 loop: CASSIRTEYGYTF. CDR3 nucleotides: TGTGCCAGTAGTATAAGGACAGAATATGGCTACACCTTC.

The V and J genes are TRBV28 and TRBJ2-4; D perhaps matches TRBD1 (5 bases). V was pared by 6 bases and J by 2 bases, with 17 bases between. The CDR3 consists of 16 residues. CDR1 is MDHEN and CDR2 is SYDVKM in the germline V gene. The CDR3 bases are TGTGCCAGCAGCGGCACCCGCGCAGGGTCCAAAAACATTCAGTACTTC. This codes for CASSGTRAGSKNIQYF.

The chain uses TRBV4-1 and TRBJ1-5; D call uncertain. The V and J ends lost 0 bases and 4 bases respectively, with 13 bases between them. The CDR3 totals 16 residues. The germline V gene has CDR1 MGHRA and CDR2 YSYEKL. The DNA for the CDR3 is TGCGCCAGCAGCCAAGATCGACCAGGACTGAATCAGCCCCAGCATTTT. The encoded protein is CASSQDRPGLNQPQHF.

The rearrangement joins TRBV5-1 to TRBJ2-3; 10 bases align to TRBD2. This CDR3 has 15 amino acids. The V gene's germline CDR1 is SGHRS and CDR2 YFSETQ. V lost 3 bases to trimming and J lost 5 bases; unmatched junction nucleotides: 6. CDR3 bases: TGCGCCAGCAGCTGGAGCGGGGGGGACCGAGATACGCAGTATTTT. The encoded protein is CASSWSGGDRDTQYF. The whole variable domain, filled in from reference TRBV5-1 and TRBJ2-3, reads KAGVTQTPRYLIKTRGQQVTLSCSPISGHRSVSWYQQTPGQGLQFLFEYFSETQRNKGNFPGRFSGRQFSNSRSEMNVSTLELGDSALYLCASSWSGGDRDTQYFGPGTRLTVL.

This clone was observed once. This chain joins TRBV29-1 and TRBJ1-2; no reliable D call. The CDR3 runs 16 residues. Germline V gene data show CDR1 as SQVTM and CDR2 as ANQGSEA. V was pared by 3 bases and J by 4 bases, with 21 bases between. The CDR3 reads CSVDLEAARKVYGYTF. The CDR3 DNA reads as TGCAGCGTTGATCTTGAGGCGGCCCGGAAAGTCTATGGCTACACCTTC.

The chain combines TRBV6-5 with TRBJ1-5, with TRBD1 matching over 8 bases. Trimming cost V 8 bases and J 4 bases; bases outside gene matches: 7. Germline V gene lookup returns CDR1 MNHEY and CDR2 SVGAGI. The CDR3 spans 14 residues. The CDR3 DNA reads as TGTGCCAGCGGGGGGGACAGGAGGAATCAGCCCCAGCATTTT. Its protein is CASGGDRRNQPQHF.

The rearrangement uses TRBV5-8 and TRBJ2-5, with D unresolved. The CDR3 runs 12 residues. V was cut by 5 bases and J by 7 bases, with 12 bases left in between. The V gene's germline CDR1 is SGHTS and CDR2 YDEGEE. CDR3 protein: CASSPSLATQYF. The CDR3 DNA is TGTGCCAGCAGTCCAAGTCTGGCGACCCAGTACTTC.